Reported below is one T cell receptor (beta chain). Its antigen target is currently unknown. No much larger clone is present one base from it, and per-base qualities are unavailable. Libraries were prepared through the immunoSEQ multiplex PCR assay. The multiplex PCR relied on a mix of 60 forward primers for TCR Vbeta segments and 13 reverse primers for TCR Jbeta segments. Amplification of the CDR3 region of rearranged TCR beta genes was performed with a multiplex PCR assay on genomic DNA. The amplified TCR beta libraries were sequenced on the Illumina HiSeq System as 87-base-pair reads. On the study's bioinformatics: In a later analysis, around 80 million unique TCR beta chains were counted across the 650 to 750 repertoires, and roughly 11 million of these chains were shared by at least two donors. Raw reads were error-corrected and collapsed into unique sequences by a nearest-neighbor algorithm in which closely related sequences were merged to remove PCR and sequencing errors. CDR3 sequences were aligned to IMGT reference sequences to assign V, D and J gene segments. For a sequence to be retained, at least a six-nucleotide match to both a V gene segment and a J gene segment was required. A rearrangement counted as productive if the CDR3 had no stop codons and remained in frame with V and J, and every other rearrangement counted as non-productive. CDR3 was defined according to IMGT convention as the region running from the second conserved V-encoded cysteine to the conserved J-encoded phenylalanine. In an earlier analysis of around 570 of the donors, sequences lacking an unambiguous match to a single V gene segment were excluded. An earlier analysis of around 600 of the donors classified V segments as functional when productive rearrangements were above 56.7% and as segregating when the standard deviation between donors was above 5%. To diagnose cytomegalovirus status from the catalog of TCR beta chain sequences, a statistical classification framework was built. V and J gene assignment, in a later analysis, came from comparing TCR nucleotide sequences with IMGT/GENE-DB human TR gene sequences. In a later analysis, CDR3 sequences and most-parsimonious VDJ recombination scenarios were assigned using the TCRdist pipeline. In a later analysis, each TCR beta chain was defined by its CDR3 amino acid sequence together with its V-gene family, and reads without a unique V-gene family were excluded. A later analysis removed over 500 highly shared, low-generation-probability nucleotide sequences to deal with suspected cross-contamination and a sequencing artifact. A later analysis calculated a clonal expansion index for each public chain from normalized within-repertoire ranks of inferred template counts. In a later analysis, generation probabilities were computed with a VDJ recombination model fitted to out-of-frame rearrangements, and the resulting probabilities were checked against IGoR. In a later analysis, hypergeometric tests were used to score TCR-TCR, TCR-HLA and TCR-CMV co-occurrence, with a repertoire-size bias correction applied to TCR pairs. False discovery rates were estimated in a later analysis by permuting HLA or CMV assignments 20 times. A later analysis grouped co-occurring TCRs with DBSCAN, adding TCRdist sequence similarity when clustering within HLA-allele-positive subsets. For co-occurrence clustering, repertoires with fewer than 30,000 or more than 120,000 public chains were excluded, along with 5 or 6 repertoires with anomalous nucleotide sharing. This immuneACCESS table, as held by TCRdb, lists in-frame sequences with V and J called but not all clones. Of the missing ones, under half trace to an unresolved V gene in checked studies; the others have no known cause. V and J calls and clone size are given by that table; D and trimming were obtained from the DNA. The sample yields 95,000 or so clones; approximately 80% were counted once. The ten largest account for around 4.2% of the sample.

These data come from a study of cytomegalovirus exposure and HLA in healthy donors (dated by TCRdb to the late 2010s). Concerning the study at large: An earlier analysis of more than 550 of the donors reported around 280 Gb of sequence data and 117 million unique TCR beta sequences obtained from 180 million or so T cells. An early release covering over 500 HLA-typed donors comprised about 320 gigabases of sequencing data and tens of millions of unique TCR sequences. Of the roughly 400 genotyped donors, around 81% fell in the genetic ancestry cluster associated with self-reported Caucasian donors. The study aimed to test whether cataloging public T cell receptors could reveal signatures of past pathogen exposure. The study used immunosequencing to profile the T cell repertoires of approximately 630 subjects and linked those repertoires to cytomegalovirus serostatus. Along with the roughly 670-subject first cohort, a separate validation cohort of over a hundred different subjects was used. The study combined high-throughput TCR immunosequencing, statistical association of individual TCRs with disease status, and machine learning to predict cytomegalovirus infection status. A later analysis re-analyzed previously published TCR beta repertoires from about 600 donors and added high-resolution HLA genotyping to study TCR occurrence patterns. In the later analysis, no new phenotypic data were used to find candidate immune exposures; instead, reliance was placed on TCR beta sequences and their occurrence across donors. To decide whether each TCR beta V gene segment behaved as functional or pseudogenic, an earlier analysis of approximately 590 of the donors relied on high-throughput TCR beta sequencing. Donor age, sex, ethnicity and CMV serostatus were compiled together with the repertoire data. A later genetic analysis took genome-wide SNP genotypes for about three fifths of the roughly 700 donors and used that subset as a discovery cohort. Every repertoire in the discovery cohort had been generated on one and the same sequencing platform. HLA typing included class I and class II loci at four-digit resolution. Typing coverage varied by locus: about 620-630 donors for A, B, C, DRB1 and DQB1; roughly 500 for DQA1; around 610 for DPA1; roughly 450 for DPB1. Because of strong linkage in the cohort, four or five DR-DQ haplotypes were treated as single units for association and clustering. Among around 400 genotyped donors of the cohort, an average of 235,054 unique TCR beta nucleotide sequences were sequenced per donor, about a sixth of them non-productive.

Taken from cysteine to phenylalanine, the CDR3 has 13 residues. The entry retains the CDR3 DNA only, 39 bases that are in frame from base 1. Relative to germline, V is missing 4 bases and J is missing 6 bases, with 4 bases of the junction outside any gene match. Based on the germline V gene, the CDR1 and CDR2 sequences are SGHDT and YYEEEE. In total, 600 or so healthy bone marrow donors made up the cohort. At the time of sampling, every cohort member was nominally healthy, though immune exposures that went unrecorded were likely present. The donor was CMV seropositive and belonged to the group of more than 250 seropositive cohort members. A peripheral blood sample was provided by each donor, and peripheral blood mononuclear cells were used for TCR beta sequencing. Genomic DNA was extracted from the blood cell samples with the Qiagen DNeasy Blood Extraction Kit. The research as a whole found: The 87-base-pair reads could not distinguish some IMGT-functional V segments, including TRBV6-2 and TRBV6-3, so those segments were excluded. For the cohort, immune exposure information was limited to CMV serostatus. Linkage disequilibrium might explain the correlated functional status among segregating V segments, but an unknown experimental factor could not be excluded. A few of the identified cytomegalovirus-associated TCR beta chains were confirmed in vitro to be specific for cytomegalovirus antigens. Roughly uniform sequencing depth across donors was assumed in presence/absence analyses, although this assumption may not hold. HLA typing was unavailable for some donors at each locus, so association tests used only the typed subset. Only TCR beta chains were sequenced in this cohort, and the absence of alpha or paired-chain data limited detectable features. An association between a missense DCLRE1C variant and V-gene and J-gene trimming of TCR beta chains was found in a later genetic analysis and replicated in an independent cohort. In an earlier analysis of 587 of the donors, most TCR beta V segments were observed in productive rearrangements about 90% or about 30% of the time, broadly matching IMGT annotations. Specific HLA alleles were associated with 15,000 to 20,000 TCR beta sequences at a false discovery rate of 0.05 in a later analysis. Because counts were too low, 15 to 20 rarely observed V segments, including chromosome 9 orphons, were excluded from the earlier analysis of a few hundred of the donors. According to a later analysis, TCR association rates differed among HLA loci, with DRB1 alleles showing the most associated TCRs and HLA-C alleles showing the fewest. In a later analysis, HLA-associated TCR beta chains were found to be more clonally expanded and to have lower generation probabilities than equally common non-associated chains. In a later analysis, most CMV-associated TCR beta chains were found to appear HLA-restricted, with HLA associations seemingly driven largely by CMV exposure. The authors suggested that the approach could potentially be generalized to other disease states and immunological phenotypes. Most TCR sequences were observed very rarely across donors, whereas some public TCRs were present in many individuals. According to a later analysis, parvovirus B19, influenza, CMV and Epstein-Barr virus appeared linked to several top co-occurrence clusters. The study listed 150 to 200 TCR beta chains as associated with cytomegalovirus. In both the original and validation cohorts, the classifier was reported to diagnose cytomegalovirus status with high specificity and sensitivity. A further reported finding was that TCR beta sequences accurately predicted the HLA-A and HLA-B alleles for most subjects in the first cohort. In a later genetic analysis, fewer N-insertions in productive TCRs were reported among donors in an Asian-associated ancestry cluster than the approximately 710-donor mean. A group of highly shared sequence variants was considered likely to be a technical artifact of the sequencing pipeline. When HLA alleles, especially DR and DQ, strongly co-occurred, TCR associations were difficult to assign to individual alleles.

This clonotype was obtained from a woman in her seventies in good health and CMV-seropositive. Here the chain combines TRBV5-6 and TRBJ1-2, with 9 bases in between that match TRBD1. Sequenced input: PBMCs. The CDR3 protein is CASSQRTGDGYTF. The DNA reads TGTGCCAGCAGCCAAAGGACAGGGGATGGCTACACCTTC.